These 26 T cell receptor beta chains were all obtained from the same sample, sequenced in a study of shared clonotypes between healthy human individuals. The table came from immunoSEQ multiplex PCR; TCRdb's copy has only in-frame clones and leaves some out. This sample carries some 2.1 million clones, 85% to 95% of them seen once, and the ten largest clones take 0.1% to 0.15%. The sequenced material came from naive CD4+ T cells sorted from blood. The subset here: CD45RA+ positively selected. The receptors come from a man aged 18-30 years in good health.

The chain carries TRBV10-3 and TRBJ2-7; 9 nucleotides match TRBD1. Germline V CDR1 and CDR2: ENHRY, SYGVKD. CDR3 length: 15 amino acids. With V trimmed by 3 bases and J by 4 bases, 7 bases remained unmatched. The CDR3 region has the DNA TGTGCCATCAGTGATGGGCTCGGACAGGGGTACGAGCAGTACTTC. This sequence encodes CAISDGLGQGYEQYF.

This chain joins TRBV4-1 and TRBJ2-5, with TRBD1 identical over 10 bases. Per germline, CDR1 MGHRA and CDR2 YSYEKL. The J segment lost 4 bases and the V segment lost 3 bases, leaving 5 bases of the junction unmatched. CDR3 length: 15 amino acids. The CDR3 region is CASSQDGTGAETQYF. The CDR3 DNA is TGCGCCAGCAGCCAGGACGGGACAGGGGCAGAGACCCAGTACTTC.

The chain is built from TRBV27 and TRBJ1-2; D possibly corresponds to TRBD1 (6 bases). Germline V gives CDR1 MNHEY, CDR2 SMNVEV (reference sequence). This CDR3 has 15 amino acids. Deletions cut 8 bases from V and 2 bases from J, with 18 bases between. The CDR3 here is CASGRSGGTNYGYTF. CDR3 nucleotide sequence: TGTGCCAGCGGCCGGAGTGGGGGCACCAACTATGGCTACACCTTC.

V is TRBV6-5 and J is TRBJ2-7; the match to TRBD2 covers 8 bases. The CDR3 totals 15 residues. CDR1 and CDR2 (germline): MNHEY, SVGAGI. Germline trimming cut 0 bases from V and 7 bases from J; bases unmatched to any gene: 8. The CDR3 protein is CASSYSLAVPGEQYF. CDR3 nucleotide sequence: TGTGCCAGCAGTTACTCACTAGCGGTTCCCGGGGAGCAGTACTTC.

The rearrangement links TRBV4-3 to TRBJ2-1, with 7 nucleotides matching TRBD2. The trim removed 2 bases at V and 4 bases at J, leaving 5 bases unmatched. The CDR3 sequence is 15 residues long. Germline CDR1 and CDR2: LGHNA and YSLEER. CDR3 in amino acids: CASSQTTGGYNEQFF. The CDR3 nucleotides read TGCGCCAGCAGCCAAACCACGGGAGGATACAATGAGCAGTTCTTC.

Here the CDR3 reads CSVGSGAGGYTF. The CDR3 DNA sequence: TGCAGCGTTGGTTCAGGGGCCGGTGGCTACACCTTC. This rearrangement joins TRBV29-1 to TRBJ1-2; tentative D call: TRBD1 (6 bases). This CDR3 is built from 12 residues. V dropped 4 bases and J dropped 7 bases, with 13 bases sitting between them. Germline-derived CDR1 and CDR2 are SQVTM and ANQGSEA.

The chain has TRBV6-5 and TRBJ2-7; TRBD1 is a possible D gene (6 bases). Per germline, CDR1 MNHEY and CDR2 SVGAGI. V was trimmed by 0 bases and J by 2 bases, leaving 11 bases between them. The CDR3 totals 15 residues. The CDR3 coding sequence is TGTGCCAGCAGTTACTCGACAGGCCCCCCCTACGAGCAGTACTTC. It specifies CASSYSTGPPYEQYF.

This clone was seen just once. The J gene is TRBJ2-5, the V gene TRBV6-6, with TRBD2 matching over 10 bases. This CDR3 is built from 16 residues. CDR1 is MNHNY and CDR2 is SVGAGI in the germline V gene (reference sequence). Germline trimming cut 6 bases from V and 4 bases from J; bases unmatched to any gene: 11. CDR3: CASRGRSGGALETQYF. Here the CDR3 DNA reads TGTGCCAGCAGGGGACGGAGCGGGGGGGCGTTAGAGACCCAGTACTTC.

The chain is built from TRBV5-4 and TRBJ1-2, with D uncertain. CDR1 is SGHNT and CDR2 is YYREEE in the germline V gene (reference sequence). This CDR3 has 14 residues. Deletions cut 1 base from V and 4 bases from J, with 11 bases between. CDR3 coding DNA: TGTGCCAGCAGCTTGAGGAGTGACGGCTATGGCTACACCTTC. Protein sequence: CASSLRSDGYGYTF.

A note on this clone: Other DNA sequences in this sample translate to the same CDR3. The chain employs TRBV19 and TRBJ1-1, with 9 bases matching TRBD1. V was pared by 3 bases and J by 5 bases, with 1 base of the junction left unmatched. The CDR3 totals 13 residues. In germline, CDR1 is LNHDA, CDR2 SQIVND (reference sequence). The CDR3 loop reads CASSIDRGTEAFF. DNA for the CDR3: TGTGCCAGTAGTATCGACAGGGGGACTGAAGCTTTCTTT.

V and J are TRBV5-1 and TRBJ1-5, with unresolved D. The ends were cut back, 4 bases at V and 4 bases at J, with 12 bases in the middle. The CDR3 runs to 14 residues. Looked up from germline, CDR1 is SGHRS and CDR2 is YFSETQ. The CDR3 coding sequence is TGCGCCAGCAGCCCAGACGGATTGAATCAGCCCCAGCATTTT. It translates to CASSPDGLNQPQHF.

The CDR3, as DNA: TGTGCCAGCAGCCCCGTGAAGGGGGGGTATGGCTACACCTTC. Translated: CASSPVKGGYGYTF. The gene calls are TRBV11-2 and TRBJ1-2, with D perhaps TRBD1 (6 bases). The CDR3 has 14 residues. V dropped 5 bases and J dropped 5 bases, with 15 bases sitting between them. The V gene's germline CDR1 is SGHAT and CDR2 FQNNGV.

The CDR3 loop reads CASSLAGQGAQGTGELFF. CDR3 DNA sequence: TGCGCCAGCAGCTTGGCCGGACAGGGGGCGCAGGGCACCGGGGAGCTGTTTTTT. The chain has TRBV5-1 and TRBJ2-2, with 11 bases lining up with TRBD1. The trim removed 0 bases at V and 4 bases at J, leaving 8 bases unmatched. CDR1 SGHRS and CDR2 YFSETQ come from the germline V gene. This CDR3 is built from 18 residues.

The chain is built from TRBV6-1 and TRBJ1-6; D ambiguous. This CDR3 comprises 16 residues. The germline V and J ends were trimmed by 3 bases and 7 bases, with 16 bases remaining between them. CDR1 MNHNS and CDR2 SASEGT come from the germline V gene. CDR3 residues: CASSDGGSGFNSPLHF. The DNA for the CDR3 is TGTGCCAGCAGTGATGGAGGTTCGGGCTTCAATTCACCCCTCCACTTT.

Note on this clone: The same CDR3 arises from other DNA sequences in this sample as well. This sequence joins TRBV7-9 and TRBJ1-4; no firm D call. The CDR3 covers 16 residues. Germline loops: CDR1 SEHNR, CDR2 FQNEAQ (reference sequence). V was trimmed by 0 bases and J by 3 bases, leaving 11 bases between them. Here the CDR3 reads CASSLASGIANEKLFF. The CDR3 nucleotides read TGTGCCAGCAGCTTAGCGTCGGGAATTGCTAATGAAAAACTGTTTTTT.

This chain links TRBV18 with TRBJ1-5; 8 bases agree with TRBD1. Germline CDR1 KGHSH, CDR2 LQKENI. V was clipped by 2 bases and J by 6 bases; unmatched bases: 6. This CDR3 has 15 amino acids. As DNA, the CDR3 is TGTGCCAGCTCACCAAGTTCAGGGGGCGGTCAGCCCCAGCATTTT. It is translated as CASSPSSGGGQPQHF.

CDR3: CASSVAAGAPHNEQFF. For the CDR3, the DNA is TGTGCCAGCAGCGTAGCAGCGGGGGCCCCGCACAATGAGCAGTTCTTC. V and J are TRBV9 and TRBJ2-1; 8 nucleotides agree with TRBD2. Trimming took 0 bases from V and 5 from J; bases not matched to a gene: 7. CDR1 is SGDLS and CDR2 is YYNGEE in the germline V gene. The CDR3 length is 16 residues.

This chain joins TRBV9 and TRBJ2-5, with a possible D match to TRBD1 (6 bases). The CDR3 runs 16 residues. Germline CDR1 is SGDLS and CDR2 is YYNGEE. Trimming took off 3 bases at V and 2 bases at J, with 17 bases between the two ends. CDR3 amino acids: CASSAIRDNIQETQYF. In DNA form, the CDR3 reads TGTGCCAGCAGCGCAATCCGGGACAACATTCAAGAGACCCAGTACTTC.

This clone was counted a single time. This chain uses TRBV5-1 with TRBJ1-2; 7 bases align to TRBD1. Trimming cost V 4 bases and J 8 bases; bases outside gene matches: 8. The CDR3 is 13 amino acids. Germline V gives CDR1 SGHRS, CDR2 YFSETQ. CDR3 sequence reads: CASSLQGGGGYTF. The DNA of the CDR3 is TGCGCCAGCAGCCTCCAGGGGGGTGGAGGCTACACCTTC.

The chain has TRBV5-1 and TRBJ2-7; D is unresolved. The CDR3 is 14 amino acids. In germline, CDR1 is SGHRS, CDR2 YFSETQ. V lost 3 bases to trimming and J lost 6 bases, with 16 bases between them. The chain's CDR3 is CASSSPGSLGEQYF. For the CDR3, the DNA is TGCGCCAGCAGCTCCCCCGGGTCCCTGGGCGAGCAGTACTTC. The complete variable domain, with remaining parts taken from reference TRBV5-1 and TRBJ2-7, reads KAGVTQTPRYLIKTRGQQVTLSCSPISGHRSVSWYQQTPGQGLQFLFEYFSETQRNKGNFPGRFSGRQFSNSRSEMNVSTLELGDSALYLCASSSPGSLGEQYFGPGTRLTVT.

The chain is built from TRBV10-1 and TRBJ2-3; 7 bases line up with TRBD2. This CDR3 is 12 amino acids long. V shed 6 bases and J 9 bases; nucleotides not matched to a gene: 6. Germline V CDR1 and CDR2: WNHNN, SYGVQD (reference sequence). The CDR3 nucleotides are TGCGCCAGCAGCTGGACTAGGGGCACGCAGTATTTT. Its translation is CASSWTRGTQYF.

V gene TRBV28 combines with J gene TRBJ2-7, with D perhaps TRBD1 (5 bases). Germline-derived CDR1 and CDR2 are MDHEN and SYDVKM. Trimming took 9 bases from V and 5 from J, leaving 17 bases between them. The CDR3 runs 13 residues. CDR3 sequence (DNA): TGTGCCAGTACGAAGGATAGGGGAAACGAGCAGTACTTC. Protein product: CASTKDRGNEQYF.

The rearrangement joins TRBV10-1 to TRBJ2-3, with TRBD1 as a possible D gene (5 bases). The V and J ends lost 2 bases and 4 bases respectively, with 13 bases between them. The CDR3 is made up of 15 amino acids. Germline assignment: CDR1 WNHNN and CDR2 SYGVQD (reference sequence). The CDR3 DNA follows: TGCGCCAGCAGTGAGCAGGGCTCGGGCCCAGATACGCAGTATTTT. Protein product: CASSEQGSGPDTQYF.

This chain uses TRBV19 with TRBJ1-1, with TRBD1 matching over 9 bases. The CDR3 is 16 residues long. V gave up 2 bases and J gave up 0 bases; unmatched junction bases: 4. Germline V gene sequence: CDR1 LNHDA, CDR2 SQIVND (reference sequence). Here the CDR3 reads CASSIKQGALNTEAFF. CDR3 bases: TGTGCCAGTAGTATAAAACAGGGGGCCCTGAACACTGAAGCTTTCTTT.

With respect to this clone: The same CDR3 is also encoded by other DNA sequences in this sample. The rearrangement joins TRBV6-1 to TRBJ1-2, with 8 bases fitting TRBD1. The V segment lost 6 bases and the J segment 5 bases; nucleotides outside the gene matches: 5. The germline V gene has CDR1 MNHNS and CDR2 SASEGT. CDR3 size: 13 residues. The CDR3 spells CASSEDRDYGYTF. As DNA, the CDR3 is TGTGCCAGCAGCGAGGACAGGGATTATGGCTACACCTTC.

This chain uses TRBV6-5 with TRBJ2-7; a weak D match, TRBD1 (6 bases). CDR3 length: 15 amino acids. Trimming removed 5 bases at V and 2 bases at J, with 16 bases between. The germline gives CDR1 MNHEY, CDR2 SVGAGI. The CDR3 bases are TGTGCCAGCAGTCCAGGGGCGGGTGATACCTACGAGCAGTACTTC. It translates to CASSPGAGDTYEQYF.